A selection of T cell receptor beta chains follows, all from one sample in a study of PD-1 blockade in classical Hodgkin lymphoma. The table came from immunoSEQ multiplex PCR; TCRdb's copy has only in-frame clones and leaves some out. The sample has 90,000 to 110,000 clones, approximately 89% seen once. The material was peripheral blood mononuclear cells (PBMCs), obtained before the fourth cycle of nivolumab. Receptor source: a human donor with classical Hodgkin lymphoma. Each CDR3 is given with its conserved first and last residue. The D gene is left open where the match is weak. The size field is filled for only some rows; it gives once, few, many or a size class.

clone size	V gene	J gene	D gene	CDR3 DNA	CDR3 protein
-	TRBV19	TRBJ2-1	TRBD1	TGTGCCAGTAGTACGGCCCCCGGGACAGGTAGTTCCTACAATGAGCAGTTCTTC	CASSTAPGTGSSYNEQFF
-	TRBV9	TRBJ2-1	TRBD2	TGTGCCAGCAGCGGACGGACTAGCGGGCACAATGAGCAGTTCTTC	CASSGRTSGHNEQFF
-	TRBV5-1	TRBJ2-3	-	TGCGCCAGCAGCTTGGGGGGAGTAGGCACAGATACGCAGTATTTT	CASSLGGVGTDTQYF
-	TRBV30	TRBJ1-2	TRBD1	TGTGCCTGGACTACGACAGGGGTTAACTATGGCTACACCTTC	CAWTTTGVNYGYTF
-	TRBV6-1	TRBJ2-1	TRBD2	TGTGCCACCCAGCGGGGTAGTTACAATGAGCAGTTCTTC	CATQRGSYNEQFF
-	TRBV7-2	TRBJ2-7	TRBD2	TGTGCCAGCAGCTTAACCACTAGCGGGAGCGCGGCCTACGAGCAGTACTTC	CASSLTTSGSAAYEQYF
-	TRBV11-2	TRBJ1-1	-	TGTGCCAGCAGCTTAGGACAGAACACTGAAGCTTTCTTT	CASSLGQNTEAFF
-	TRBV7-6	TRBJ1-4	-	TGTGCCAGCAGCCGCGCGGGGGGTCGGTATGAAAAACTGTTTTTT	CASSRAGGRYEKLFF
-	TRBV27	TRBJ1-2	-	TGTGCCAGCAGTTTTCGGTTTTCTCGAGAGGGTAACTATGGCTACACCTTC	CASSFRFSREGNYGYTF
-	TRBV7-2	TRBJ1-3	-	TGTGCCAGCAGCTCGGCCCAGGGTACATTTGGAAACACCATATATTTT	CASSSAQGTFGNTIYF
-	TRBV29-1	TRBJ1-1	-	TGCAGCGCAGTAGCGAATTTGAACACTGAAGCTTTCTTT	CSAVANLNTEAFF
-	TRBV5-1	TRBJ2-3	-	TGCGCCAGCAGCCTTTGGGGGGGCACAGATACGCAGTATTTT	CASSLWGGTDTQYF
-	TRBV4-1	TRBJ2-7	-	TGCGCCAGCAGCCAAGATCGGGCCTACGAGCAGTACTTC	CASSQDRAYEQYF
-	TRBV30	TRBJ2-1	-	TGTGCCTGGAGTAACAACTACAACAATGAGCAGTTCTTC	CAWSNNYNNEQFF
-	TRBV30	TRBJ1-1	-	TGTGCCTGGCAGTCGACAGTGAACACTGAAGCTTTCTTT	CAWQSTVNTEAFF
-	TRBV7-9	TRBJ1-5	-	TGTGCCAGCAGCTTCACAGACAATCAGCCCCAGCATTTT	CASSFTDNQPQHF
-	TRBV19	TRBJ1-5	-	TGTGCCAGTAGTCATTTCAATCAGCCCCAGCATTTT	CASSHFNQPQHF
-	TRBV5-4	TRBJ2-6	-	TGTGCCAGCAGCCCGCGCAGCTGGGCCAACGTCCTGACTTTC	CASSPRSWANVLTF
-	TRBV6-1	TRBJ1-2	-	TGTGCCAGCAGCCATCTCGGAGGGGGTGGCTACACCTTC	CASSHLGGGGYTF
-	TRBV9	TRBJ2-3	TRBD2	TGTGCCAGCAGCGTAGTTAGCGGGGCCAGCACAGATACGCAGTATTTT	CASSVVSGASTDTQYF
-	TRBV6-5	TRBJ2-7	TRBD1	TGTGCCAGCAGCCAACAGAGGGACAGACCCTACGAGCAGTACTTC	CASSQQRDRPYEQYF
-	TRBV30	TRBJ2-5	TRBD1	TGTGCCTGGACGAGGGACAGGGGGTGGGAGACCCAGTACTTC	CAWTRDRGWETQYF
-	TRBV4-2	TRBJ2-5	-	TGTGCCAGCAGCCAAGAGGGGGCAGACGGGCAAGAGACCCAGTACTTC	CASSQEGADGQETQYF
few	TRBV7-2	TRBJ2-2	-	TGTGCCAGCAGCCCCCTTAGCGACGCTCCGATTGGGGACACCGGGGAGCTGTTTTTT	CASSPLSDAPIGDTGELFF
-	TRBV6-4	TRBJ2-1	TRBD2	TGTGCCAGCAGTGACGTCGGCGGGAGTGCGAATGAGCAGTTCTTC	CASSDVGGSANEQFF
-	TRBV6-1	TRBJ2-5	-	TGTGCCAGCAGTGCCCTTTTTGGGACCCAGTACTTC	CASSALFGTQYF
-	TRBV27	TRBJ1-1	-	TGTGCCAGTGGACCGAGAGGGAACACTGAAGCTTTCTTT	CASGPRGNTEAFF
once	TRBV15	TRBJ1-1	-	TGTGCCACCAGCAGAGAGTTCGCGGGACACGGCACTGAAGCTTTCTTT	CATSREFAGHGTEAFF
once	TRBV2	TRBJ2-7	TRBD1	TGTGCCAGCAGCCCAGGGGGCGGACAAGCGGAGCAGTACTTC	CASSPGGGQAEQYF
-	TRBV5-5	TRBJ2-7	-	TGTGCCAGCAGCCCCGGAGGGCTGACGCCCGGGGAGCAGTACTTC	CASSPGGLTPGEQYF
-	TRBV7-2	TRBJ2-3	-	TGTGCCAGCAGCTTCGTGTCTGGAGGTGGAGCGACAGATACGCAGTATTTT	CASSFVSGGGATDTQYF
-	TRBV27	TRBJ2-3	TRBD1	TGTGCCAGCAGTTACCTACCGGGACAGGGCACAGATACGCAGTATTTT	CASSYLPGQGTDTQYF
-	TRBV6-4	TRBJ2-7	-	TGTGCCAGCAGTGACCCAAACGCATCCTACGAGCAGTACTTC	CASSDPNASYEQYF
-	TRBV7-9	TRBJ1-1	-	TGTGCCAGCAGCTTAACGCAGGGGAATAATGAAGCTTTCTTT	CASSLTQGNNEAFF
-	TRBV11-2	TRBJ1-1	-	TGTGCCAGCAGCTTAGTGCCGAACACTGAAGCTTTCTTT	CASSLVPNTEAFF
-	TRBV4-1	TRBJ1-1	TRBD1	TGCGCCAGCAGCCCACGGACAGGCGACACTGAAGCTTTCTTT	CASSPRTGDTEAFF
-	TRBV6-1	TRBJ2-7	-	TGTGCCAGCAGTGGAGGGGGGGGCAGACAGAGAGTAAGGTCCTACGAGCAGTACTTC	CASSGGGGRQRVRSYEQYF